The source of this T cell receptor beta chain is a study of blood T cell repertoires in COVID-19. Trimming cost V 0 bases and J 3 bases; bases outside gene matches: 2. Germline assignment: CDR1 SGHDT and CDR2 YYEEEE. The length of the CDR3 is 14 residues. The assay was immunoSEQ multiplex PCR, and TCRdb's table has in-frame clones only and misses some. The sample has around 97,000 clones; roughly 87% are singletons. The sequence derives from a man aged 45-65 years in a cohort sampled during active COVID-19. J is TRBJ1-2 and V is TRBV5-6; 7 bases map to TRBD1. Source material: peripheral blood. The CDR3: CASSLDRGHYGYTF. In DNA, the CDR3 is TGTGCCAGCAGCTTGGACAGGGGTCACTATGGCTACACCTTC.